These T cell receptor beta chains were read from a single sample in a study of OX40 agonist ivuxolimab in advanced cancers. Generated by immunoSEQ multiplex PCR, the TCRdb table keeps only in-frame clones and is missing some. The table shows roughly 43,000 clones, with about 88% occurring only once. Sequencing was performed on CD4+ or CD8+ T cells sorted from blood, taken in a trial of the OX40 agonist ivuxolimab. The origin of the receptors is an adult with an advanced solid tumor such as melanoma, head and neck, liver or kidney cancer. Both conserved end residues are part of each CDR3.

J | V | CDR3
TRBJ2-7 | TRBV19 | CASSIGGGGLYEQYF
TRBJ2-1 | TRBV4-2 | CASSQAGREAYNEQFF
TRBJ1-2 | TRBV29-1 | CSVVLRDRGLHGYTF
TRBJ2-3 | TRBV28 | CASSFSAGTDTQYF
TRBJ1-2 | TRBV5-1 | CASSLDIARSNYGYTF
TRBJ2-1 | TRBV7-9 | CASSPGRDEQFF
TRBJ2-7 | TRBV7-9 | CASSSNRDPLYEQYF
TRBJ2-3 | TRBV27 | CASRGQGLDTQYF
TRBJ2-3 | TRBV5-4 | CASSSRLVAGYTDTQYF
TRBJ2-7 | TRBV9 | CASSPRTGSFEQYF
TRBJ2-7 | TRBV5-5 | CASSLYRDTSGEQYF
TRBJ1-5 | TRBV30 | CAWRSASNQPQHF
TRBJ2-1 | TRBV6-5 | CASSLWGDRLNEQFF
TRBJ1-1 | TRBV9 | CASSVDGGGLNTEAFF
TRBJ1-1 | TRBV2 | CASSEQAGANTEAFF